The clone carrying this T cell receptor beta chain was seen a handful of times. Its antigen is as yet unknown. TCRdb recomputed calls from the 5' RACE reads with MiXCR, one row per CDR3 protein. The data contain 400,000 to 500,000 distinct CDR3 sequences, about a sixth of them singletons. This sample stems from a study of T-cell memory formation after mild COVID-19. About the research overall: TCR clusters were mostly donor specific.

Study findings and constraints: Mainly CM and EM harbored the contracting CD4+ clones; mainly EMRA harbored the CD8+ ones. Some responding clones appeared in pre-infection memory, suggesting cross-reactive memory joined.

The germline gives CDR1 MDHEN, CDR2 SYDVKM. The CDR3 totals 16 residues. The J segment lost 5 bases and the V segment lost 2 bases, leaving 11 bases of the junction unmatched. What was sequenced was PBMCs or a T cell subset sorted from them (not recorded which). The V and J genes are TRBV28 and TRBJ1-2; 7 bases are a match to TRBD1. The origin of this receptor is a man aged 18 to 30 who had mild COVID-19 (a few samples of this study predate the infection). Cell type and time point are not known. Written as DNA, the CDR3 is TGTGCCAGCAGTTTAAGACGGACAGGAGAATTATATGGCTACACCTTC. The encoded protein is CASSLRRTGELYGYTF.